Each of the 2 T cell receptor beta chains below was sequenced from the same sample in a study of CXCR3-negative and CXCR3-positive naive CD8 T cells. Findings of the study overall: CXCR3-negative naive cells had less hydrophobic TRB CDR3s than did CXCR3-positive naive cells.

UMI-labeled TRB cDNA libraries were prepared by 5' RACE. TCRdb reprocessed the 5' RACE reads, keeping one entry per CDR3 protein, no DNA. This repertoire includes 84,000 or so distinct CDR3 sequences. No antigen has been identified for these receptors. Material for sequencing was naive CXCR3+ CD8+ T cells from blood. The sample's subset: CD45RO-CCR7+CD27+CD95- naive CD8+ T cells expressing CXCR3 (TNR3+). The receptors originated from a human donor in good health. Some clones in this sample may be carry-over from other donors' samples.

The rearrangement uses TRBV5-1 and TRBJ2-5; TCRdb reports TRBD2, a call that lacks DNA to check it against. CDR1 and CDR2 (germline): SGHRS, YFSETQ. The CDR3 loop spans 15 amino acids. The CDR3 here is CASSLLAGGGETQYF.

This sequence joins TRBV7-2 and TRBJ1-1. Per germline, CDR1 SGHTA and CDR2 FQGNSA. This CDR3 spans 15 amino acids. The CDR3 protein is CASSLDPMQNTEAFF.